This TCR beta chain was retrieved from a study of T-cell reconstitution after alpha-beta-depleted transplantation in children (dated by TCRdb to about 2016). In the study overall: The study quantitatively tracked T-cell immune reconstitution after TCRalphabeta/CD19-depleted allogeneic hematopoietic cell transplantation in children using TCR repertoire profiling.

Library creation used PCR. TCRdb records Illumina HiSeq 2500 as the sequencer. TCR library preparation used molecular barcoding, with unique molecular identifiers applied to normalize quantification of the TCRbeta repertoire. TCRdb applied fastp at Q25 and MiXCR to the public reads, then kept only in-frame beta chains. Rows with a matching CDR3 protein are joined into one entry that keeps the most common DNA and genes. Across this sample there are about 480,000 distinct CDR3 sequences, with under 15% seen only once. Of the sample, about 5% falls within the top ten clones. Concerning this clonotype: No cognate antigen has been identified for it. Base quality data are lacking; no much larger clone is found one base away.

CDR1 and CDR2 (MNHEY, SVGEGT) derive from the germline V gene. Clipping removes 0 bases from V and 9 bases from J, with 15 as the unmatched junction base count. The cysteine opens and the phenylalanine closes a CDR3 of 18 amino acids. The only DNA kept is the CDR3, 54 bases in frame from the first base. The chain is assembled from TRBV6-2 or TRBV6-3 and TRBJ2-1, and TRBD1 aligns with 9 junction nucleotides. This material consisted of PBMCs from the stem cell graft donor, taken from the stem cell graft. The receptor's source is a human donor who donated a stem cell graft to a child with combined immunodeficiency. The base sequence is TGTGCCAGCAGTTACTCGAGGTGGACAGGGGACCGCCACAGTGAGCAGTTCTTC. Translated, it gives CASSYSRWTGDRHSEQFF.